Given below is one T cell receptor (beta chain) in context. Original data processing: The assay estimated nucleated cells by amplifying reference gene primers. The protocol was immunoSEQ multiplex PCR, while the TCRdb copy is restricted to in-frame clones and leaves out a portion. Clone size and the V and J calls come from that table; the DNA yielded D and trimming. The sample includes some 150,000 clones, about 80% of them seen just once. Germline loops: CDR1 GTSNPN, CDR2 SVGIG (reference sequence). The CDR3 is 17 amino acids. J gave up 7 bases and V 3 bases, and 15 bases lay outside the gene matches. This record comes from a study of blood T cell repertoires in COVID-19. Study background: Samples taken during acute and convalescent COVID-19 were collected in the United States, Italy and Spain.

This receptor was taken from a man between 60 and 75 years old with acute or convalescent COVID-19. The specimen was peripheral blood. This chain connects TRBV30 to TRBJ1-5; TRBD1 matches 10 bases. The CDR3 DNA is TGTGCCTGGAGCCTAGGATCCGGGACAGGGGCTGGACAGCCCCAGCATTTT. Residues: CAWSLGSGTGAGQPQHF.